A single sample is the source of the 27 T cell receptor beta chains below, sequenced in a study of T cell responses to AZD1222 COVID-19 vaccine. Libraries were prepared by immunoSEQ multiplex PCR; TCRdb keeps only in-frame clonotypes and omits some of them. The table has approximately 170,000 clones, approximately 89% seen once; the top ten hold less than 5.5%. Sequenced material: peripheral blood, taken on day 0 of AZD1222 vaccination. The source of these receptors is an adult in good health.

The chain has TRBV28 and TRBJ1-2; TRBD1 matches at 8 bases. The CDR3 loop spans 13 amino acids. The J segment lost 3 bases and the V segment lost 6 bases, leaving 3 bases of the junction unmatched. The germline V gene has CDR1 MDHEN and CDR2 SYDVKM. The CDR3 protein is CASRQGADYGYTF. The DNA for the CDR3 is TGTGCCAGCAGGCAGGGGGCAGACTATGGCTACACCTTC.

This clone was observed a single time. The rearrangement uses TRBV19 and TRBJ2-1; D gene ambiguous. With 3 bases removed from V and 7 bases from J, the gap between germline ends came to 13 bases. This CDR3 contains 14 residues. CDR1 is LNHDA and CDR2 is SQIVND in the germline V gene (reference sequence). CDR3 sequence reads: CASSINVGLNEQFF. CDR3 nucleotide sequence: TGTGCCAGTAGTATTAATGTGGGCCTGAATGAGCAGTTCTTC.

The rearrangement joins TRBV4-2 to TRBJ2-1; weak D call: TRBD2 (6 bases). The V and J ends lost 4 bases and 8 bases respectively, with 24 bases between them. The germline V gene encodes CDR1 LGHNA and CDR2 YNFKEQ. The CDR3 consists of 17 residues. CDR3 coding DNA: TGTGCCAGCAGCCTAATCTCGGGCGGGACCTCGGAGGATGAGCAGTTCTTC. Protein product: CASSLISGGTSEDEQFF.

V is TRBV5-6 and J is TRBJ1-2; TRBD1 agrees at 7 bases. This CDR3 has 14 amino acids. With 2 bases clipped from V and 3 bases from J, the junction kept 4 bases outside the gene matches. Germline V gene data show CDR1 as SGHDT and CDR2 as YYEEEE. Here the CDR3 DNA reads TGTGCCAGCAGCTTCCGCCAGGGGGACTATGGCTACACCTTC. This sequence encodes CASSFRQGDYGYTF.

The chain is built from TRBV2 and TRBJ1-5; D is unresolved. The germline V and J ends were trimmed by 4 bases and 0 bases, with 7 bases remaining between them. Germline V gives CDR1 SNHLY, CDR2 FYNNEI. The CDR3 has 14 amino acids. CDR3 sequence: CASSVEASNQPQHF. The CDR3 bases are TGTGCCAGCAGTGTAGAAGCTAGCAATCAGCCCCAGCATTTT.

The chain has TRBV19 and TRBJ2-1; 8 bases are a match to TRBD1. Per germline, CDR1 LNHDA and CDR2 SQIVND (reference sequence). Trimming removed 3 bases from V and 4 bases from J; junction bases left unmatched: 5. The CDR3 has 15 residues. The CDR3 bases are TGTGCCAGTAGTATCAACCAGGGGGCTTACAATGAGCAGTTCTTC. Translated, it gives CASSINQGAYNEQFF.

The chain is built from TRBV7-3 and TRBJ1-1; tentatively, D is TRBD1 (5 bases). Germline-derived CDR1 and CDR2 are SGHTA and FQGTGA. V was trimmed by 6 bases and J by 3 bases, leaving 14 bases between them. CDR3 length: 14 residues. CDR3 in amino acids: CASSATRGYTEAFF. CDR3 in DNA: TGTGCCAGCAGTGCCACCCGGGGGTACACTGAAGCTTTCTTT.

The rearrangement uses TRBV19 and TRBJ1-4; possibly TRBD1 for D (6 bases). Germline V gene sequence: CDR1 LNHDA, CDR2 SQIVND (reference sequence). V was cut by 4 bases and J by 4 bases, with 13 bases left in between. CDR3 length equals 15 residues. CDR3 nucleotides: TGTGCCAGTAGTACCCGACAGGATCGTAATGAAAAACTGTTTTTT. Protein sequence: CASSTRQDRNEKLFF.

This chain uses TRBV7-3 with TRBJ2-1, with D perhaps matching TRBD1 (6 bases). This CDR3 has 14 amino acids. Trimming shortened V by 5 bases and J by 6 bases, and 14 bases separated the two germline ends. From germline, CDR1 is SGHTA and CDR2 FQGTGA. Written as DNA, the CDR3 is TGTGCCAGCAGCGTAGAACTGACAGGCAATGAGCAGTTCTTC. This encodes CASSVELTGNEQFF.

This sequence joins TRBV18 and TRBJ1-1; D is unresolved. V was trimmed by 3 bases and J by 5 bases, leaving 13 bases between them. From germline, CDR1 is KGHSH and CDR2 LQKENI. The CDR3 is 14 amino acids. The CDR3 DNA reads TGTGCCAGCTCACCCCGGTCTGACATAACTGAAGCTTTCTTT. This gives the protein CASSPRSDITEAFF.

This chain joins TRBV5-5 and TRBJ2-1; 10 bases are a match to TRBD2. The CDR3 has 17 amino acids. V dropped 0 bases and J dropped 1; count of bases not matched to a gene: 4. Germline V gene lookup returns CDR1 SGHKS and CDR2 YYEKEE (reference sequence). Here the CDR3 reads CASSLVLAGGSYNEQFF. The CDR3 DNA sequence: TGTGCCAGCAGCTTGGTTTTAGCGGGAGGTTCCTACAATGAGCAGTTCTTC.

This chain links TRBV6-5 with TRBJ2-2, with a possible D match to TRBD1 (5 bases). V was cut by 6 bases and J by 0 bases, with 5 bases left in between. The germline V gene encodes CDR1 MNHEY and CDR2 SVGAGI. The CDR3 is 13 residues long. The CDR3 is CASSRANTGELFF. CDR3 DNA: TGTGCCAGCAGCAGGGCGAACACCGGGGAGCTGTTTTTT.

The genes are TRBV7-2 and TRBJ2-2; D not resolved. Germline V gives CDR1 SGHTA, CDR2 FQGNSA. CDR3 length equals 12 residues. Trimming left V 7 bases short and J 6 bases short, with 9 bases between. The chain's CDR3 is CASTLFPGELFF. In nucleotides, the CDR3 is TGTGCCAGCACCTTGTTCCCCGGGGAGCTGTTTTTT.

The rearrangement joins TRBV28 to TRBJ2-5, with 8 bases aligning to TRBD2. V was clipped by 6 bases and J by 4 bases; unmatched bases: 7. Germline assignment: CDR1 MDHEN and CDR2 SYDVKM. The CDR3 totals 14 residues. The CDR3 DNA follows: TGTGCCAGCAGCCCGGGGGGGGCTACAGAGACCCAGTACTTC. Amino acids: CASSPGGATETQYF.

In its sample, this clone was seen a few times. V usage is TRBV20-1 and J usage is TRBJ1-4, with 7 bases fitting TRBD1. CDR3 size: 15 residues. V was clipped by 3 bases and J by 11 bases; unmatched bases: 15. Per germline, CDR1 DFQATT and CDR2 SNEGSKA (reference sequence). The CDR3, as DNA: TGCAGTGCTAGTCAACAGGGGTTAGGGTTATGGAAACTGTTTTTT. This codes for CSASQQGLGLWKLFF.

This sequence joins TRBV18 and TRBJ1-6; D call uncertain. This CDR3 is 14 amino acids long. Germline-derived CDR1 and CDR2 are KGHSH and LQKENI. V lost 4 bases and J 7 bases, leaving 11 bases between the germline ends. The CDR3 DNA reads as TGTGCCAGCTCACGTGGACCGTTAAATTCACCCCTCCACTTT. The encoded protein is CASSRGPLNSPLHF.

This chain connects TRBV11-3 to TRBJ2-3; D unresolved. With 1 base removed from V and 3 bases from J, the gap between germline ends came to 8 bases. Germline loops: CDR1 SGHNT, CDR2 YENEEA. The CDR3 is 14 residues long. CDR3 protein: CASSLAPKTDTQYF. CDR3 DNA: TGTGCCAGCAGCTTAGCCCCCAAAACAGATACGCAGTATTTT.

V usage is TRBV7-9 and J usage is TRBJ2-1, with D perhaps TRBD1 (5 bases). The V gene lost 2 bases and the J gene lost 6 bases, with 8 bases spanning the gap. The CDR3 length is 13 residues. CDR1 SEHNR and CDR2 FQNEAQ come from the germline V gene (reference sequence). The DNA of the CDR3 is TGTGCCAGCAGCTTAAGGGGTTTCAATGAGCAGTTCTTC. Amino acids: CASSLRGFNEQFF.

The chain uses TRBV5-4 and TRBJ2-7, with 10 bases that match TRBD2. The CDR3 is made up of 13 amino acids. Germline V gives CDR1 SGHNT, CDR2 YYREEE (reference sequence). After removal of 2 bases from V and 5 bases from J, the junction contained 1 base not matched to a gene. The chain's CDR3 is CASSLGTSDEQYF. In DNA form, the CDR3 reads TGTGCCAGCAGCTTAGGGACTAGCGACGAGCAGTACTTC.

A note on this clone: The sample carries other DNA sequences with the same CDR3. The chain recombines TRBV5-1 with TRBJ1-1; the match to TRBD1 covers 8 bases. The germline CDR1 and CDR2 sequences are SGHRS and YFSETQ. The CDR3 extends over 14 amino acids. V dropped 4 bases and J dropped 1; count of bases not matched to a gene: 3. The CDR3 region is CASSQQGGNTEAFF. As DNA, the CDR3 is TGCGCCAGCAGCCAACAGGGGGGGAACACTGAAGCTTTCTTT.

This clone was picked up one time. The chain links TRBV6-2 or TRBV6-3 to TRBJ2-1; unclear D gene. From germline, CDR1 is MNHEY and CDR2 SVGEGT. This CDR3 comprises 16 residues. The V end lost 6 bases, the J end lost 4 bases, and 19 bases lay between the germline ends. In DNA, the CDR3 is TGTGCCAGCAGCCCGGGCACCAGATCTCGGTACAATGAGCAGTTCTTC. Translating it yields CASSPGTRSRYNEQFF.

The chain joins TRBV10-3 to TRBJ2-4; D remains ambiguous. Germline CDR1 reads ENHRY; CDR2 reads SYGVKD. The CDR3 runs 12 residues. V was shortened by 2 bases and J by 5 bases, with 4 bases between the two germline ends. CDR3 in amino acids: CAISEAENIQYF. DNA for the CDR3: TGTGCCATCAGTGAGGCAGAAAACATTCAGTACTTC.

Of note for this clone: The sample holds other DNA sequences that translate to the same CDR3. V gene TRBV5-1 combines with J gene TRBJ2-3; D not resolved. Per germline, CDR1 SGHRS and CDR2 YFSETQ. Trimming removed 7 bases from V and 1 base from J, with 10 bases in between. The length of the CDR3 is 13 residues. The CDR3 coding sequence is TGCGCCAGCTCACAAGGCGGCACAGATACGCAGTATTTT. Translated, it gives CASSQGGTDTQYF.

This clone is a singleton in its sample. The V call is TRBV19, the J call TRBJ1-5, with 7 bases that match TRBD1. Germline assignment: CDR1 LNHDA and CDR2 SQIVND (reference sequence). The CDR3 spans 17 residues. V shed 5 bases and J 8 bases; nucleotides not matched to a gene: 18. In DNA form, the CDR3 reads TGTGCCAGTAGTGCCTTGTGGGACAGCCTAACTGTTAAGCCCCAGCATTTT. Translated, it gives CASSALWDSLTVKPQHF.

The V gene is TRBV6-5, the J gene TRBJ2-3, with 7 bases fitting TRBD2. The V gene's germline CDR1 is MNHEY and CDR2 SVGAGI. The CDR3 consists of 15 residues. Trimming took 10 bases from V and 1 from J; bases not matched to a gene: 11. The CDR3 DNA sequence: TGTGCCACCACCCCGTGGGCGGGAGGCACAGATACGCAGTATTTT. Amino acid sequence: CATTPWAGGTDTQYF.

The chain combines TRBV9 with TRBJ1-1; D not certain. This CDR3 region has 15 residues. V was cut by 2 bases and J by 2 bases, with 13 bases left in between. Germline V gene lookup returns CDR1 SGDLS and CDR2 YYNGEE. CDR3 in DNA: TGTGCCAGCAGCGTCGGAGGTCGGGGTAACACTGAAGCTTTCTTT. Amino acid sequence: CASSVGGRGNTEAFF. The full variable domain, in which reference TRBV9 and TRBJ1-1 provide the parts outside the CDR3, is DSGVTQTPKHLITATGQRVTLRCSPRSGDLSVYWYQQSLDQGLQFLIQYYNGEERAKGNILERFSAQQFPDLHSELNLSSLELGDSALYFCASSVGGRGNTEAFFGQGTRLTVV.

This sequence joins TRBV4-1 and TRBJ1-2; 8 bases are shared with TRBD1. Per the germline V gene, CDR1 is MGHRA and CDR2 is YSYEKL. This CDR3 is built from 15 residues. V shed 5 bases and J 3 bases; nucleotides not matched to a gene: 8. In DNA form, the CDR3 reads TGCGCCAGCAGCAGCCCCAGGGGGCGGGACTATGGCTACACCTTC. Protein: CASSSPRGRDYGYTF.